A single sample gave rise to the 26 T cell receptor beta chains below, sequenced in a study of blood T cell repertoires in COVID-19. The table came from immunoSEQ multiplex PCR; TCRdb's copy has only in-frame clones and leaves some out. This table has nearly 90,000 clones, about 87% appearing once. The specimen sequenced was peripheral blood. These receptors were obtained from a man aged 55 to 69 with acute or convalescent COVID-19.

The chain is built from TRBV30 and TRBJ1-6; a weak D match, TRBD1 (6 bases). The CDR3 loop spans 15 amino acids. Germline V gene lookup returns CDR1 GTSNPN and CDR2 SVGIG (reference sequence). The germline V and J ends were trimmed by 4 bases and 10 bases, with 20 bases remaining between them. The CDR3 sequence is CAWTLSGTNQSPLHF. CDR3 nucleotide sequence: TGTGCCTGGACCCTATCCGGGACAAATCAATCACCCCTCCACTTT.

Only one count was recorded for this clone. The chain links TRBV28 to TRBJ1-5; 8 bases match TRBD1. Germline CDR1 is MDHEN and CDR2 is SYDVKM. The CDR3 length is 21 residues. V trimming: 5 bases; J trimming: 5 bases; junction bases outside the gene matches: 26. The CDR3 DNA reads TGTGCCAGCAGTCCCCCTGCGACCGGGACAGGTGTTTTACGTATTGATCAGCCCCAGCATTTT. Translated: CASSPPATGTGVLRIDQPQHF.

V gene TRBV5-1 combines with J gene TRBJ1-4; 10 positions agree with TRBD1. The V gene end was trimmed by 0 bases and the J gene end by 5 bases; junction bases not matched to a gene: 1. Germline CDR1 reads SGHRS; CDR2 reads YFSETQ. CDR3 length: 15 amino acids. The CDR3 DNA follows: TGCGCCAGCAGCTTGGTGACAGGGGGCAATGAAAAACTGTTTTTT. This sequence encodes CASSLVTGGNEKLFF. Using reference TRBV5-1 and TRBJ1-4 for the parts outside the CDR3, the full variable domain is KAGVTQTPRYLIKTRGQQVTLSCSPISGHRSVSWYQQTPGQGLQFLFEYFSETQRNKGNFPGRFSGRQFSNSRSEMNVSTLELGDSALYLCASSLVTGGNEKLFFGSGTQLSVL.

The chain has TRBV5-1 and TRBJ1-1; 8 bases align to TRBD1. CDR1 and CDR2 from the germline V gene are SGHRS and YFSETQ. The CDR3 spans 16 residues. J was trimmed by 5 bases and V by 0 bases; bases with no gene match: 9. In DNA, the CDR3 is TGCGCCAGCAGCTTGGCCACAGGGAGGACAGGGACTGAAGCTTTCTTT. This encodes CASSLATGRTGTEAFF.

The gene calls are TRBV4-2 and TRBJ2-2; TRBD2 is a possible D gene (5 bases). The CDR3 length is 16 residues. V gave up 7 bases and J gave up 1 base, with 16 bases separating them. Germline CDR1 reads LGHNA; CDR2 reads YNFKEQ. Written as DNA, the CDR3 is TGTGCCAGCAACCCCAAGATACTAGGGAACACCGGGGAGCTGTTTTTT. It encodes CASNPKILGNTGELFF.

The chain recombines TRBV28 with TRBJ2-3, with D perhaps matching TRBD2 (5 bases). V lost 3 bases and J lost 7, with 8 bases in between. This CDR3 region has 12 residues. The germline gives CDR1 MDHEN, CDR2 SYDVKM. CDR3 sequence reads: CASSLRAYTQYF. In DNA, the CDR3 is TGTGCCAGCAGTTTGAGGGCTTATACGCAGTATTTT.

This clone occurred a few times. The J gene is TRBJ2-7, the V gene TRBV4-2; D is perhaps TRBD2 (6 bases). Germline CDR1 is LGHNA and CDR2 is YNFKEQ. The CDR3 length is 16 residues. V lost 0 bases and J lost 2, with 14 bases in between. The chain's CDR3 is CASSQDIRGATYEQYF. In DNA, the CDR3 is TGTGCCAGCAGCCAAGATATTCGCGGGGCCACCTACGAGCAGTACTTC.

V gene TRBV10-3 combines with J gene TRBJ2-2; 15 bases fit TRBD2. Trimming took 5 bases from V and 5 from J; bases not matched to a gene: 6. This CDR3 comprises 17 residues. The germline V gene encodes CDR1 ENHRY and CDR2 SYGVKD. This CDR3 reads CAISQWTSGRETGELFF. CDR3 nucleotide sequence: TGTGCCATCAGTCAATGGACTAGCGGGAGGGAGACCGGGGAGCTGTTTTTT.

The chain's CDR3 is CASSSDTDQETQYF. DNA of the CDR3: TGTGCCAGCAGCTCCGACACGGACCAAGAGACCCAGTACTTC. This chain connects TRBV7-9 to TRBJ2-5; no reliable D call. V was cut by 4 bases and J by 0 bases, with 9 bases left in between. The CDR3 totals 14 residues. Germline V gives CDR1 SEHNR, CDR2 FQNEAQ (reference sequence).

The V and J genes are TRBV5-1 and TRBJ2-2; TRBD2 matches at 10 bases. Germline trimming cut 1 base from V and 0 bases from J; bases unmatched to any gene: 3. There are 17 residues in the CDR3. Germline loops: CDR1 SGHRS, CDR2 YFSETQ. This CDR3 is CASSLSSGGSNTGELFF. The CDR3 DNA reads TGCGCCAGCAGCTTGTCTAGCGGGGGCTCGAACACCGGGGAGCTGTTTTTT.

The chain combines TRBV5-4 with TRBJ2-7; 10 bases fit TRBD1. V was clipped by 4 bases and J by 4 bases; unmatched bases: 5. The CDR3 runs to 14 residues. Germline V lookup: CDR1 SGHNT, CDR2 YYREEE (reference sequence). The CDR3 protein is CASSPPDRGYEQYF. In DNA, the CDR3 is TGTGCCAGCAGCCCCCCGGACAGGGGGTACGAGCAGTACTTC.

This chain joins TRBV3-1 (or the pseudogene TRBV3-2) and TRBJ2-1, with D unclear. Germline V gene lookup returns CDR1 LGHDT and CDR2 YNNKEL (reference sequence). Deletions cut 4 bases from V and 6 bases from J, with 10 bases between. CDR3 size: 13 residues. CDR3 nucleotide sequence: TGTGCCAGCAGCCCTGTTCCGAGCAATGAGCAGTTCTTC. Translating it yields CASSPVPSNEQFF.

This clone was recorded only once. The V call is TRBV7-2, the J call TRBJ2-3; tentatively, D is TRBD1 (6 bases). Germline lookup yields CDR1 SGHTA and CDR2 FQGNSA. This CDR3 contains 15 residues. V dropped 0 bases and J dropped 6 bases, with 13 bases sitting between them. This CDR3 reads CASSLAADRFDTQYF. The CDR3 DNA reads TGTGCCAGCAGCTTAGCGGCGGACAGATTCGATACGCAGTATTTT.

A few counts support this clone. The J gene is TRBJ1-2, the V gene TRBV7-9; D is perhaps TRBD1 (5 bases). Per the germline V gene, CDR1 is SEHNR and CDR2 is FQNEAQ (reference sequence). The CDR3 contains 16 residues. V was trimmed by 5 bases and J by 2 bases, leaving 18 bases between them. As DNA, the CDR3 is TGTGCCAGCAGCCCCTCAGATCTGGGGCAAAACTATGGCTACACCTTC. This translates into CASSPSDLGQNYGYTF.

This clone occurred once. CDR3 in DNA: TGCGCCAGCAGCTTGGAGTTTGGAGCTCGACTGTTTTTT. As protein: CASSLEFGARLFF. V usage is TRBV5-1 and J usage is TRBJ1-4, with D hard to call. This CDR3 has 13 residues. Trimming took 0 bases from V and 13 from J, leaving 13 bases between them. Germline V gene lookup returns CDR1 SGHRS and CDR2 YFSETQ.

The chain links TRBV7-3 to TRBJ1-2, with D perhaps TRBD1 (6 bases). Trimming cost V 4 bases and J 3 bases, with 9 bases left between them. This CDR3 is 13 amino acids long. The germline gives CDR1 SGHTA, CDR2 FQGTGA. The DNA for the CDR3 is TGTGCCAGCAGCTCAGCAGGGGACTATGGCTACACCTTC. This sequence encodes CASSSAGDYGYTF.

The chain combines TRBV29-1 with TRBJ1-4, with D unresolved. With 2 bases removed from V and 6 bases from J, the gap between germline ends came to 7 bases. The germline V gene encodes CDR1 SQVTM and CDR2 ANQGSEA. This CDR3 region has 12 residues. This CDR3 reads CSVESGYEKLFF. In nucleotides, the CDR3 is TGCAGCGTTGAATCGGGGTATGAAAAACTGTTTTTT.

The chain carries TRBV5-1 and TRBJ2-1; 8 bases fit TRBD2. The CDR3 has 17 residues. With V trimmed by 0 bases and J by 0 bases, 5 bases remained unmatched. Per the germline V gene, CDR1 is SGHRS and CDR2 is YFSETQ. CDR3 region: CASSLAGGSSSYNEQFF. Written as DNA, the CDR3 is TGCGCCAGCAGCTTGGCGGGGGGGTCGAGCTCCTACAATGAGCAGTTCTTC.

This chain links TRBV19 with TRBJ2-3, with a tentative D call TRBD1 (5 bases). The CDR3 totals 16 residues. CDR1 and CDR2 from the germline V gene are LNHDA and SQIVND (reference sequence). Trimming took off 3 bases at V and 6 bases at J, with 19 bases between the two ends. The CDR3 loop reads CASSIAPGASLDTQYF. The DNA for the CDR3 is TGTGCCAGTAGTATTGCCCCTGGGGCTAGTCTGGATACGCAGTATTTT.

This sequence joins TRBV29-1 and TRBJ2-4, with 7 bases matching TRBD2. V lost 0 bases to trimming and J lost 2 bases; unmatched junction nucleotides: 1. The CDR3 length is 14 residues. Germline CDR1 reads SQVTM; CDR2 reads ANQGSEA. CDR3 in amino acids: CSVEEGGTKNIQYF. The CDR3 DNA reads as TGCAGCGTTGAAGAGGGAGGGACCAAAAACATTCAGTACTTC.

The chain carries TRBV13 and TRBJ2-1, with 8 bases lining up with TRBD2. Trimming cost V 6 bases and J 3 bases; bases outside gene matches: 7. Germline values: CDR1 PRHDT, CDR2 FYEKMQ (reference sequence). The CDR3 covers 15 residues. The CDR3 sequence: CASSPLAGLYNEQFF. The CDR3 nucleotides read TGTGCCAGCAGTCCCCTAGCGGGCCTCTACAATGAGCAGTTCTTC.

This clone was counted a single time. The gene calls are TRBV19 and TRBJ1-6, with D possibly TRBD1 on 5 matching bases. CDR1 is LNHDA, CDR2 SQIVND, per germline (reference sequence). V lost 1 base and J 7 bases, leaving 11 bases between the germline ends. This CDR3 region has 15 residues. The CDR3 DNA reads TGTGCCAGTAGTATAGTCTCAGGGCCGAATTCACCCCTCCACTTT. Translated, it gives CASSIVSGPNSPLHF.

The chain links TRBV5-1 to TRBJ2-7; 7 bases are a match to TRBD2. J gave up 0 bases and V 1 base, and 7 bases lay outside the gene matches. The CDR3 length is 16 residues. Germline CDR1 reads SGHRS; CDR2 reads YFSETQ. CDR3 loop: CASSLILRELSYEQYF. CDR3 bases: TGCGCCAGCAGCTTGATTTTGCGGGAGCTCTCCTACGAGCAGTACTTC.

V gene TRBV12-3 or TRBV12-4 combines with J gene TRBJ1-3, with a tentative D call TRBD1 (5 bases). The V and J ends lost 2 bases and 15 bases respectively, with 14 bases between them. The CDR3 has 12 amino acids. The chain's CDR3 is CASSLLGNRPYF. CDR3 nucleotide sequence: TGTGCCAGCAGTTTATTAGGAAACAGGCCATATTTT.

This clone was seen just once. The chain employs TRBV29-1 and TRBJ1-1, with 10 bases identical to TRBD1. The CDR3 contains 13 residues. The germline V gene has CDR1 SQVTM and CDR2 ANQGSEA. Trimming took 5 bases from V and 7 from J; bases not matched to a gene: 7. CDR3 amino acids: CSVRGTGANEAFF. The CDR3 coding sequence is TGCAGCGTTCGGGGGACAGGGGCCAATGAAGCTTTCTTT.

The rearrangement joins TRBV9 to TRBJ2-1; TRBD2 aligns across 9 bases. This CDR3 contains 17 residues. Germline V gene data show CDR1 as SGDLS and CDR2 as YYNGEE. V lost 4 bases to trimming and J lost 8 bases; unmatched junction nucleotides: 16. The CDR3 DNA is TGTGCCAGCAGCATAGCTCCTGGAGGAGCGGGAGGTGATGAGCAGTTCTTC. Protein product: CASSIAPGGAGGDEQFF.